One and the same sample provided the 30 T cell receptor beta chains below, sequenced in a study of cytomegalovirus exposure and HLA in healthy donors. The PCR had 60 Vbeta and 13 Jbeta primers. Profiled with immunoSEQ multiplex PCR; TCRdb holds only in-frame clones, not every one. Of 85,000 to 100,000 clones in the sample, around four fifths are singletons; the top ten hold more than 3%. Specimen: PBMCs. Receptor source: a female donor in good health and CMV-seropositive.

The chain carries TRBV7-3 and TRBJ2-5; a weak D match, TRBD1 (6 bases). CDR1 is SGHTA, CDR2 FQGTGA, per germline. The CDR3 is 14 residues long. The V gene lost 5 bases and the J gene lost 1 base, with 11 bases spanning the gap. CDR3 loop: CASSPVGGQETQYF. As DNA, the CDR3 is TGTGCCAGCAGCCCAGTAGGGGGCCAAGAGACCCAGTACTTC.

The chain has TRBV6-5 and TRBJ2-1, with D perhaps matching TRBD1 (7 bases). This CDR3 is built from 15 residues. V lost 2 bases and J lost 9, with 17 bases in between. Germline loops: CDR1 MNHEY, CDR2 SVGAGI. CDR3 sequence: CASSYLLRGRGEQFF. Here the CDR3 DNA reads TGTGCCAGCAGTTACCTATTGAGGGGGCGGGGTGAGCAGTTCTTC.

This chain joins TRBV25-1 and TRBJ2-7; TRBD2 matches at 9 bases. This CDR3 has 11 amino acids. V lost 4 bases and J lost 9; bases outside the gene matches: 1. Germline V lookup: CDR1 MGHDK, CDR2 SYGVNS. The CDR3 region is CASSVSGGQYF. CDR3 DNA sequence: TGTGCCAGCAGTGTTAGCGGGGGGCAGTACTTC.

The chain has TRBV28 and TRBJ1-1; D is unresolved. Trimming took off 1 base at V and 5 bases at J, with 11 bases between the two ends. CDR3 size: 14 residues. The germline V gene has CDR1 MDHEN and CDR2 SYDVKM. CDR3 region: CASSLSVGVTEAFF. The CDR3 DNA reads TGTGCCAGCAGTTTATCTGTTGGAGTAACTGAAGCTTTCTTT.

The V call is TRBV5-1, the J call TRBJ1-5; 9 nucleotides match TRBD1. The ends lost 5 bases at V and 6 bases at J; junction bases unmatched: 6. The CDR3 is 14 residues long. CDR1 SGHRS and CDR2 YFSETQ come from the germline V gene. CDR3: CASSMGQGGQPQHF. As DNA, the CDR3 is TGCGCCAGCAGTATGGGACAGGGAGGTCAGCCCCAGCATTTT.

The chain links TRBV23-1 to TRBJ1-2; 9 bases match TRBD1. TRBV23-1 is an ORF; its function is uncertain. The V and J ends lost 4 bases and 8 bases, in that order; junction bases with no gene match: 8. The CDR3 covers 14 residues. The CDR3 sequence is CASSLQGALSGYTF. CDR3 nucleotide sequence: TGCGCCAGCAGTCTACAGGGGGCATTGAGCGGCTACACCTTC.

This clone is a singleton in its sample. The J gene is TRBJ1-1, the V gene TRBV2, with a possible D match to TRBD1 (6 bases). The CDR3 has 20 residues. V was trimmed by 3 bases and J by 3 bases, leaving 29 bases between them. CDR1 is SNHLY and CDR2 is FYNNEI in the germline V gene. The CDR3 region is CASSDTGWARGAFLYTEAFF. The CDR3 nucleotides read TGTGCCAGCAGTGACACGGGGTGGGCTCGGGGGGCTTTTTTGTACACTGAAGCTTTCTTT.

The rearrangement joins TRBV11-2 to TRBJ2-1, with D hard to call. Germline CDR1 and CDR2: SGHAT and FQNNGV. CDR3 length: 15 residues. V was pared by 0 bases and J by 3 bases, with 9 bases between. CDR3 loop: CASSLEFSDYNEQFF. CDR3 nucleotides: TGTGCCAGCAGCTTAGAGTTCTCAGACTACAATGAGCAGTTCTTC.

This clone came up a few times. V is TRBV13 and J is TRBJ1-4, with TRBD1 matching 12 bases. Germline CDR1 and CDR2: PRHDT and FYEKMQ (reference sequence). The CDR3 is 15 residues long. The trim removed 5 bases at V and 7 bases at J, leaving 5 bases unmatched. For the CDR3, the DNA is TGTGCCAGCAGCCTTGGGACAGGGGGCGGTGAAAAACTGTTTTTT. This codes for CASSLGTGGGEKLFF.

In its sample, this clone was seen once. The J gene is TRBJ1-1, the V gene TRBV4-1, with D uncertain. Trimming stripped 0 bases from V and 4 bases from J, with 12 bases between. Per the germline V gene, CDR1 is MGHRA and CDR2 is YSYEKL. The CDR3 covers 15 residues. CDR3 sequence reads: CASSQDRGPFTEAFF. The CDR3 bases are TGCGCCAGCAGCCAAGACCGAGGGCCCTTCACTGAAGCTTTCTTT.

This clone was counted only a few times. This chain connects TRBV4-1 to TRBJ1-4; the D is unclear. This CDR3 has 15 residues. The germline CDR1 and CDR2 sequences are MGHRA and YSYEKL. The V gene lost 0 bases and the J gene lost 8 bases, with 13 bases spanning the gap. Here the CDR3 DNA reads TGCGCCAGCAGCCAAGATTTCGGTTACGAGGAAAAACTGTTTTTT. Amino acid sequence: CASSQDFGYEEKLFF.

The V and J genes are TRBV5-1 and TRBJ1-4; tentatively, D is TRBD1 (5 bases). The germline V and J ends were trimmed by 1 base and 4 bases, with 20 bases remaining between them. In germline, CDR1 is SGHRS, CDR2 YFSETQ. The CDR3 totals 18 residues. CDR3 region: CASSLNSWSDSLNEKLFF. The CDR3 DNA is TGCGCCAGCAGCTTGAATTCTTGGTCCGACAGCCTTAATGAAAAACTGTTTTTT.

Note on this clone: Other DNA sequences in this sample translate to the same CDR3. The chain uses TRBV6-5 and TRBJ1-2; D may be TRBD1 (6 bases). The CDR3 covers 15 residues. The ends were cut back, 2 bases at V and 2 bases at J, with 12 bases in the middle. Germline lookup yields CDR1 MNHEY and CDR2 SVGAGI. The CDR3 region is CASSYGQNSNYGYTF. CDR3 DNA sequence: TGTGCCAGCAGTTACGGACAGAACTCGAACTATGGCTACACCTTC.

The chain has TRBV7-2 and TRBJ2-7, with unresolved D. Germline V gives CDR1 SGHTA, CDR2 FQGNSA. V lost 1 base to trimming and J lost 6 bases, with 10 bases between them. This CDR3 is 13 amino acids long. CDR3 DNA sequence: TGTGCCAGCAGCTTAGGTGGGCTGCGCGAGCAGTACTTC. This sequence encodes CASSLGGLREQYF. The complete variable domain, with remaining parts taken from reference TRBV7-2 and TRBJ2-7, reads GAGVSQSPSNKVTEKGKDVELRCDPISGHTALYWYRQSLGQGLEFLIYFQGNSAPDKSGLPSDRFSAERTGGSVSTLTIQRTQQEDSAVYLCASSLGGLREQYFGPGTRLTVT.

This chain links TRBV2 with TRBJ1-3; D is unclear. The length of the CDR3 is 12 residues. Germline loops: CDR1 SNHLY, CDR2 FYNNEI. Between the trimmed V and J ends, which lost 6 bases and 4 bases, there was a span of 7 bases. The CDR3 coding sequence is TGTGCCAGCAGGATACAGGGAAACACCATATATTTT. It encodes CASRIQGNTIYF.

V gene TRBV5-4 combines with J gene TRBJ1-2; weak D call: TRBD1 (5 bases). V was cut by 4 bases and J by 0 bases, with 13 bases left in between. Germline V gene lookup returns CDR1 SGHNT and CDR2 YYREEE (reference sequence). CDR3 length equals 15 residues. The CDR3 DNA follows: TGTGCCAGCAGCCCGGGGGGAATTGCTAACTATGGCTACACCTTC. Encoded protein: CASSPGGIANYGYTF.

The V and J genes are TRBV6-1 and TRBJ1-2; maybe TRBD1 (5 bases). Per the germline V gene, CDR1 is MNHNS and CDR2 is SASEGT. This CDR3 spans 16 amino acids. V lost 4 bases to trimming and J lost 4 bases, with 19 bases between them. The DNA of the CDR3 is TGTGCCAGCAGTGTGCCGGGACTTACTTACGGCTATGGCTACACCTTC. The encoded protein is CASSVPGLTYGYGYTF.

V and J are TRBV30 and TRBJ1-5; D remains ambiguous. Germline V lookup: CDR1 GTSNPN, CDR2 SVGIG (reference sequence). This CDR3 has 13 residues. V was cut by 1 base and J by 3 bases, with 7 bases left in between. For the CDR3, the DNA is TGTGCCTGGAGTGACAGCTACAATCAGCCCCAGCATTTT. It encodes CAWSDSYNQPQHF.

J is TRBJ1-2 and V is TRBV5-4; D perhaps matches TRBD1 (5 bases). V was pared by 4 bases and J by 4 bases, with 20 bases between. The CDR3 has 16 amino acids. Germline V gives CDR1 SGHNT, CDR2 YYREEE (reference sequence). CDR3 protein: CASSQNLRSGVYGYTF. The CDR3 DNA reads TGTGCCAGCAGCCAGAATTTGAGGTCGGGGGTCTATGGCTACACCTTC.

The chain employs TRBV2 and TRBJ2-7; 7 nucleotides agree with TRBD1. Germline trimming cut 5 bases from V and 5 bases from J; bases unmatched to any gene: 3. The CDR3 is 12 amino acids. Per the germline V gene, CDR1 is SNHLY and CDR2 is FYNNEI. CDR3 region: CASSLDRNEQYF. The CDR3 region has the DNA TGTGCCAGCAGTTTGGACAGGAACGAGCAGTACTTC.

This sequence joins TRBV7-2 and TRBJ1-2, with TRBD1 identical over 10 bases. The J segment lost 8 bases and the V segment lost 5 bases, leaving 5 bases of the junction unmatched. In germline, CDR1 is SGHTA, CDR2 FQGNSA. CDR3 size: 13 residues. The CDR3 DNA reads TGTGCCAGCAGCCGGGGACAGGGGAGAGGCTACACCTTC. It yields the protein CASSRGQGRGYTF.

The chain joins TRBV10-3 to TRBJ2-1; 10 bases line up with TRBD1. The germline CDR1 and CDR2 sequences are ENHRY and SYGVKD. V was clipped by 6 bases and J by 6 bases; unmatched bases: 8. This CDR3 is built from 15 residues. DNA for the CDR3: TGTGCCATCAGACCGACAGGGGGCGCGTCCAATGAGCAGTTCTTC. Protein product: CAIRPTGGASNEQFF.

The chain is built from TRBV29-1 and TRBJ1-1; 10 bases match TRBD1. V lost 3 bases and J lost 3; bases outside the gene matches: 4. CDR1 is SQVTM, CDR2 ANQGSEA, per germline. The CDR3 has 14 residues. Written as DNA, the CDR3 is TGCAGCGTTGAGGGGACAGGGGTTGACACTGAAGCTTTCTTT. Translating it yields CSVEGTGVDTEAFF.

The gene calls are TRBV7-6 and TRBJ1-5; TRBD1 matches at 10 bases. Germline CDR1 is SGHVS and CDR2 is FNYEAQ. V was pared by 1 base and J by 0 bases, with 3 bases of the junction left unmatched. This CDR3 spans 17 amino acids. The CDR3 bases are TGTGCCAGCAGCTTAGGGACAGGGGGGAATAGCAATCAGCCCCAGCATTTT. Amino acid sequence: CASSLGTGGNSNQPQHF.

This chain joins TRBV19 and TRBJ2-1, with TRBD1 matching 9 bases. This CDR3 has 15 residues. The ends lost 3 bases at V and 6 bases at J; junction bases unmatched: 6. CDR1 and CDR2 from the germline V gene are LNHDA and SQIVND (reference sequence). The CDR3 protein is CASSMGTGRSNEQFF. The CDR3 nucleotides are TGTGCCAGTAGTATGGGGACAGGGCGGTCCAATGAGCAGTTCTTC.

The chain links TRBV2 to TRBJ2-7; tentative D call: TRBD1 (6 bases). Germline-derived CDR1 and CDR2 are SNHLY and FYNNEI. The CDR3 has 14 residues. Trimming removed 4 bases from V and 0 bases from J, with 10 bases in between. The CDR3 here is CASSAGTYSYEQYF. In DNA form, the CDR3 reads TGTGCCAGCAGTGCCGGGACATACTCCTACGAGCAGTACTTC. Full variable domain (missing parts from reference TRBV2 and TRBJ2-7): EPEVTQTPSHQVTQMGQEVILRCVPISNHLYFYWYRQILGQKVEFLVSFYNNEISEKSEIFDDQFSVERPDGSNFTLKIRSTKLEDSAMYFCASSAGTYSYEQYFGPGTRLTVT.

V usage is TRBV9 and J usage is TRBJ1-5, with D unresolved. Trimming pared 0 bases from V and 3 bases from J, leaving 4 bases between. Germline-derived CDR1 and CDR2 are SGDLS and YYNGEE. This CDR3 has 13 amino acids. CDR3 sequence (DNA): TGTGCCAGCAGCGTAGATTACAATCAGCCCCAGCATTTT. This encodes CASSVDYNQPQHF.

CDR3 amino acids: CASSSGYGTDTQYF. CDR3 DNA: TGTGCCAGCAGTTCGGGATACGGCACAGATACGCAGTATTTT. The chain is built from TRBV5-6 and TRBJ2-3, with D possibly TRBD2 on 5 matching bases. This CDR3 contains 14 residues. Germline V gives CDR1 SGHDT, CDR2 YYEEEE. The V end lost 5 bases, the J end lost 1 base, and 11 bases lay between the germline ends.

CDR3 amino acids: CASSVPGQGGNQPQHF. As DNA, the CDR3 is TGTGCCAGCAGTGTCCCGGGACAGGGTGGCAATCAGCCCCAGCATTTT. The chain recombines TRBV6-1 with TRBJ1-5; 9 bases are a match to TRBD1. This CDR3 region has 16 residues. The germline CDR1 and CDR2 sequences are MNHNS and SASEGT. V lost 4 bases, J lost 2 bases, and 6 bases stayed unmatched.

The chain combines TRBV2 with TRBJ1-2; 8 bases align to TRBD1. CDR1 is SNHLY, CDR2 FYNNEI, per germline. The trim removed 2 bases at V and 3 bases at J, leaving 8 bases unmatched. The CDR3 is made up of 16 amino acids. CDR3 sequence: CASSEPPGTGYYGYTF. Here the CDR3 DNA reads TGTGCCAGCAGTGAACCCCCCGGGACAGGATACTATGGCTACACCTTC.